This is a list of T cell receptor beta chains from one sample in a study of monozygotic twins with inflammatory bowel disease. No DNA is given; TCRdb re-called the 5' RACE reads and lists each CDR3 protein once. Its clone listing holds 350,000 to 500,000 distinct CDR3 sequences. The material sequenced was blood. The source of these receptors is a human donor with ulcerative colitis or Crohn's disease, or a healthy co-twin of an affected twin (not recorded which). CDR3s include the opening cysteine and the closing phenylalanine or tryptophan.

j_call,v_call,cdr3_length,cdr3_aa
TRBJ2-3,TRBV3-1,14,CASSQGFDTDTQYF
TRBJ2-7,TRBV6-5,15,CASSYSNSFPAEQYF
TRBJ2-5,TRBV5-1,14,CASRLSGREETQYF
TRBJ2-1,TRBV20-1,16,CSAGDSSGSSYNEQFF
TRBJ2-3,TRBV29-1,16,CSVEEGTGEGADTQYF
TRBJ1-1,TRBV7-3,14,CAISLSGENTEAFF
TRBJ2-3,TRBV12-3/TRBV12-4,13,CASSLLWDQLQYF
TRBJ2-7,TRBV20-1,11,CSARPGGEQYF
TRBJ2-5,TRBV4-2,18,CASSQDWEIGGGGETQYF
TRBJ1-1,TRBV5-6,14,CASSFWQVNTEASF
TRBJ2-2,TRBV5-1,16,CASKPGTTANTGELFF
TRBJ1-1,TRBV7-9,14,CASSPDGVNTEAFF
TRBJ2-2,TRBV5-6,17,CASSLRTSGLNTGELFF
TRBJ2-5,TRBV5-1,14,CASSLGWTGETQYF
TRBJ2-1,TRBV10-3,15,CAISPQGIGRNEQFF
TRBJ1-2,TRBV2,14,CASSARQGAPGYTF
TRBJ2-7,TRBV5-1,13,CASSLGGVREQYF
TRBJ2-3,TRBV5-1,15,CASSPLGGATDTQYF
TRBJ2-3,TRBV4-3,16,CASSLTAAPSTDTQYF
TRBJ2-3,TRBV6-1,14,CASSGMSSGYTQYF
TRBJ2-3,TRBV7-2,12,CASSTGADTQYF
TRBJ2-3,TRBV27,12,CASSSTRETQYF
TRBJ2-7,TRBV7-6,14,CASSLDPRNYEQYF
TRBJ2-3,TRBV7-9,15,CASSFTSGGGDTQYF
TRBJ2-1,TRBV5-1,13,CASSFADYNEQFF
TRBJ2-1,TRBV7-8,12,CASSLSFGEQFF
TRBJ2-2,TRBV5-1,14,CASTRVAGTGELFF
TRBJ2-7,TRBV6-2/TRBV6-3,16,CASTSDRGAAPYEQYF
TRBJ1-1,TRBV27,11,CASSLGPAAFF
TRBJ2-7,TRBV5-1,16,CASSRWRSRGTYEQYF
TRBJ2-1,TRBV15,14,CATSGGGWDNEQFF
TRBJ2-7,TRBV6-5,17,CASSYSGGAGGTYEQYF
TRBJ2-2,TRBV2,14,CASRGQGIPGELFF
TRBJ1-5,TRBV20-1,14,CSARGGQGGQPQHF
TRBJ2-7,TRBV5-1,15,CASSFGAGGPYEQYF
TRBJ1-1,TRBV14,14,CASSRQGLSTEAFF
TRBJ1-5,TRBV6-1,15,CASSPRTGWNQPQHF
TRBJ2-5,TRBV3-1,16,CASSQATTTLGETQYF
TRBJ1-3,TRBV24-1,18,CATSDLGGSRFSGNTIYF
TRBJ2-7,TRBV5-1,14,CASSRDGPPYEQYF
TRBJ2-3,TRBV7-9,16,CASSLEGPGVADTQYF
TRBJ2-5,TRBV7-2,16,CASSLGLDRGRETQYF
TRBJ1-2,TRBV7-6,14,CASSLGQGVGGYTF
TRBJ2-5,TRBV29-1,12,CSVVSKQGTQYF
TRBJ2-2,TRBV15,13,CATSPRNTGELFF
TRBJ1-1,TRBV6-1,14,CASGNRALNTEAFF
TRBJ1-2,TRBV27,14,CASRISRDSYGYTF
TRBJ2-3,TRBV5-1,20,CASSSIDWRVAGNLPDTQYF
TRBJ2-1,TRBV29-1,16,CSVGSTSGRALDEQFF
TRBJ1-5,TRBV2,14,CASSGRTDNQPQHF
TRBJ2-3,TRBV5-4,14,CASSWRGLGDTQYF
TRBJ2-7,TRBV12-3/TRBV12-4,14,CASTRTGTTYEQYF
TRBJ1-1,TRBV4-3,14,CASSQRGGYTEAFF
TRBJ2-2,TRBV11-2,18,CASSQTSGGIPNTGELFF
TRBJ2-3,TRBV3-1,14,CASSQLAATDTQYF